Listed here are 13 T cell receptor beta chains from one sample, sequenced in a study of shared clonotypes between healthy human individuals. Assay: immunoSEQ multiplex PCR; the TCRdb copy retains only in-frame clones and omits some. The table has around 500,000 clones, more than 75% seen once. Sequencing was done on a sample of PBMCs. These TCRs come from a woman aged 40 to 49 in good health. Some clones in this sample may be carry-over from other donors' samples.

In DNA form, the CDR3 reads TGCGCCAGCAGCTGGCAGGGGGAAGAGACCCAGTACTTC. Its translation is CASSWQGEETQYF. The chain carries TRBV5-1 and TRBJ2-5, with 7 positions matching TRBD1. This CDR3 spans 13 amino acids. Looked up from germline, CDR1 is SGHRS and CDR2 is YFSETQ. With 3 bases clipped from V and 3 bases from J, the junction kept 2 bases outside the gene matches.

This clone occurred once. The chain links TRBV6-5 to TRBJ1-2, with D perhaps matching TRBD1 (5 bases). The V end lost 0 bases, the J end lost 8 bases, and 13 bases lay between the germline ends. The CDR3 loop spans 14 amino acids. The germline gives CDR1 MNHEY, CDR2 SVGAGI. CDR3 region: CASSYSSGGDGYTF. Here the CDR3 DNA reads TGTGCCAGCAGTTACTCGAGTGGAGGGGACGGCTACACCTTC.

The chain employs TRBV7-6 and TRBJ2-1, with a tentative D call TRBD1 (5 bases). The CDR3 is 12 amino acids. Looked up from germline, CDR1 is SGHVS and CDR2 is FNYEAQ. Trimming pared 4 bases from V and 7 bases from J, leaving 8 bases between. CDR3 nucleotide sequence: TGTGCCAGCAGCTCCAGGGATAATGAGCAGTTCTTC. As protein: CASSSRDNEQFF.

The chain combines TRBV14 with TRBJ2-6, with D perhaps being TRBD1 or TRBD2 (5 bases each). Trimming stripped 4 bases from V and 4 bases from J, with 14 bases between. This CDR3 spans 16 amino acids. Per the germline V gene, CDR1 is SGHDN and CDR2 is FVKESK. The CDR3 coding sequence is TGTGCCAGCAGCCCTTTTTGGGGGAACGGGGCCAACGTCCTGACTTTC. Protein sequence: CASSPFWGNGANVLTF.

The rearrangement joins TRBV11-3 to TRBJ2-1; D gene unclear. Trimming pared 0 bases from V and 0 bases from J, leaving 9 bases between. This CDR3 is 16 amino acids long. The germline V gene encodes CDR1 SGHNT and CDR2 YENEEA. CDR3 residues: CASSLEGGSSYNEQFF. CDR3 coding DNA: TGTGCCAGCAGCTTAGAGGGCGGCTCCTCCTACAATGAGCAGTTCTTC.

The rearrangement links TRBV4-2 to TRBJ2-6; D uncertain. The CDR3 consists of 16 residues. Germline-derived CDR1 and CDR2 are LGHNA and YNFKEQ. Trimming shortened V by 0 bases and J by 0 bases, and 6 bases separated the two germline ends. The CDR3 region has the DNA TGTGCCAGCAGCCAAGACGGTAGCTCTGGGGCCAACGTCCTGACTTTC. Its translation is CASSQDGSSGANVLTF.

The chain links TRBV7-3 to TRBJ2-7, with unresolved D. Germline CDR1 is SGHTA and CDR2 is FQGTGA. The V and J ends lost 5 bases and 0 bases respectively, with 23 bases between them. This CDR3 is 18 amino acids long. The CDR3 loop reads CASSPDPQMKTNSYEQYF. The CDR3 DNA reads TGTGCCAGCAGCCCCGATCCCCAGATGAAAACTAACTCCTACGAGCAGTACTTC.

The rearrangement uses TRBV27 and TRBJ2-1; 8 bases agree with TRBD2. Trimming removed 6 bases from V and 6 bases from J; junction bases left unmatched: 19. The length of the CDR3 is 18 residues. Germline V gene data show CDR1 as MNHEY and CDR2 as SMNVEV (reference sequence). DNA for the CDR3: TGTGCCAGCAGCCTTGGAGAGGTAGGAGCGGGAGTTCTCAATGAGCAGTTCTTC. It encodes CASSLGEVGAGVLNEQFF.

To note about this clone: This same CDR3 is encoded by further DNA sequences in the sample. This rearrangement joins TRBV4-3 to TRBJ2-7, with TRBD1 as a possible D gene (6 bases). The CDR3 sequence is 14 residues long. From germline, CDR1 is LGHNA and CDR2 YSLEER. Trimming pared 0 bases from V and 2 bases from J, leaving 8 bases between. The CDR3 here is CASSQDWGPYEQYF. The DNA for the CDR3 is TGCGCCAGCAGCCAAGATTGGGGGCCCTACGAGCAGTACTTC.

J is TRBJ2-5 and V is TRBV25-1, with a possible D match to TRBD1 (6 bases). The CDR3 is 15 residues long. The ends were cut back, 1 base at V and 3 bases at J, with 12 bases in the middle. From germline, CDR1 is MGHDK and CDR2 SYGVNS. The CDR3 nucleotides read TGTGCCAGCAGTGAATTTTTGGGGGCAAAAGAGACCCAGTACTTC. Residues: CASSEFLGAKETQYF.

This chain links TRBV21-1 with TRBJ2-5; the D call in the table, TRBD2, was not verified against the DNA. TRBV21-1 is a documented pseudogene. CDR3 length equals 17 residues. CDR3 sequence: CASSKVASGRAQETQYF. In DNA form, the CDR3 reads TGTGCCAGCAGCAAAGTGGCTAGCGGGAGGGCCCAAGAGACCCAGTACTTC.

The count of this clone is one. This chain uses TRBV28 with TRBJ2-7; a weak D match, TRBD2 (6 bases). The ends were cut back, 11 bases at V and 4 bases at J, with 15 bases in the middle. Germline-derived CDR1 and CDR2 are MDHEN and SYDVKM. This CDR3 comprises 12 residues. In nucleotides, the CDR3 is TGTGCCTCCGCTTCGGGAGTGTACGAGCAGTACTTC. Its translation: CASASGVYEQYF.

This clone was seen only a few times. The chain links TRBV2 to TRBJ1-5; a weak D match, TRBD1 (5 bases). CDR1 and CDR2 from the germline V gene are SNHLY and FYNNEI. The V gene lost 2 bases and the J gene lost 5 bases, with 10 bases spanning the gap. CDR3 length: 14 amino acids. Here the CDR3 reads CASSEYMGDQPQHF. CDR3 coding DNA: TGTGCCAGCAGTGAATATATGGGGGATCAGCCCCAGCATTTT.